Listed below are T cell receptor beta chains from one sample, sequenced in a study of T cell clones after liver transplantation. Method: immunoSEQ multiplex PCR; TCRdb's copy keeps in-frame clones and lacks some. The sample lists roughly 17,000 clones, about 84% occurring once. Sequencing was performed on CD8+ T cells from blood, taken around 48 months after liver transplant. These receptors came from a human patient who received a liver transplant. The graft donor may have contributed some T cells. CDR3s include the opening cysteine and the closing phenylalanine or tryptophan. Fields, in order: J gene, clone size, V gene, D gene, CDR3 DNA, CDR3 protein. The D gene is left open where the match is weak. The size of a clone is reported for some rows only, either as once, few or many, or as a class for expanded clones.

J gene: TRBJ2-7
clone size: NA
V gene: TRBV6-6
D gene: TRBD1
CDR3 DNA: TGTGCCAGCAGTTACGCCTCGGACAGGGACTCCTACGAGCAGTACTTC
CDR3 protein: CASSYASDRDSYEQYF

J gene: TRBJ2-5
clone size: NA
V gene: TRBV7-9
D gene: NA
CDR3 DNA: TGTGCCAGCAGCTATACCTCCGATTCAAGGGAGACCCAGTACTTC
CDR3 protein: CASSYTSDSRETQYF

J gene: TRBJ1-2
clone size: NA
V gene: TRBV6-6
D gene: NA
CDR3 DNA: TGTGCCAGCAGCCCCCCCGGCAGGGTCGGTGGCTACACCTTC
CDR3 protein: CASSPPGRVGGYTF

J gene: TRBJ2-3
clone size: NA
V gene: TRBV11-3
D gene: TRBD1
CDR3 DNA: TGTGCCAGCAGCTCCGGACAGGGGACAGATACGCAGTATTTT
CDR3 protein: CASSSGQGTDTQYF

J gene: TRBJ2-6
clone size: NA
V gene: TRBV28
D gene: NA
CDR3 DNA: TGTGCCAGCAGTTCTGTGGCGGGCGACGGGGCCAACGTCCTGACTTTC
CDR3 protein: CASSSVAGDGANVLTF

J gene: TRBJ2-3
clone size: few
V gene: TRBV15
D gene: TRBD1
CDR3 DNA: TGTGCCACCCAGACAGGGTACACAGATACGCAGTATTTT
CDR3 protein: CATQTGYTDTQYF

J gene: TRBJ2-7
clone size: NA
V gene: TRBV7-6
D gene: TRBD2
CDR3 DNA: TGTGCCAGCAGCTTATACGGGGGGTCCTACGAGCAGTACTTC
CDR3 protein: CASSLYGGSYEQYF

J gene: TRBJ2-1
clone size: NA
V gene: TRBV4-3
D gene: TRBD2
CDR3 DNA: TGCGCCAGCAGCCGACAGACTAGCGGGAGTGGCGATGAGCAGTTCTTC
CDR3 protein: CASSRQTSGSGDEQFF

J gene: TRBJ2-3
clone size: NA
V gene: TRBV2
D gene: NA
CDR3 DNA: TGTGCCAGCAATATGGACGGTCCTAGCACAGATACGCAGTATTTT
CDR3 protein: CASNMDGPSTDTQYF

J gene: TRBJ2-7
clone size: NA
V gene: TRBV27
D gene: NA
CDR3 DNA: TGTGCCAGCAGTTTATTAGCCAGAGACTACGAGCAGTACTTC
CDR3 protein: CASSLLARDYEQYF

J gene: TRBJ1-3
clone size: NA
V gene: TRBV4-3
D gene: NA
CDR3 DNA: TGCGCCAGCAGCCAGGTCTCATTAGCCGGAAACACCATATATTTT
CDR3 protein: CASSQVSLAGNTIYF

J gene: TRBJ2-2
clone size: few
V gene: TRBV14
D gene: TRBD1
CDR3 DNA: TGTGCCAGCAGCCAAGGTGGGACAGCGAACACCGGGGAGCTGTTTTTT
CDR3 protein: CASSQGGTANTGELFF

J gene: TRBJ1-1
clone size: NA
V gene: TRBV4-3
D gene: NA
CDR3 DNA: TGCGCCAGCAGCCAAGATAAGGAGGGTGGACCTGAAGCTTTCTTT
CDR3 protein: CASSQDKEGGPEAFF

J gene: TRBJ1-5
clone size: NA
V gene: TRBV19
D gene: NA
CDR3 DNA: TGTGCCGTACAGGAGGGGGGGGGCAATCAGCCCCAGCATTTT
CDR3 protein: CAVQEGGGNQPQHF

J gene: TRBJ2-5
clone size: few
V gene: TRBV21-1
D gene: NA
CDR3 DNA: TGTGCCAGCAGCAAAGACTCATCCATCGAGACCCAGTACTTC
CDR3 protein: CASSKDSSIETQYF

J gene: TRBJ2-2
clone size: NA
V gene: TRBV7-9
D gene: NA
CDR3 DNA: TGTGCCAGCAGCTCCCCAGCCATTGTTGTCACCGGGGAGCTGTTTTTT
CDR3 protein: CASSSPAIVVTGELFF

J gene: TRBJ2-7
clone size: NA
V gene: TRBV7-9
D gene: TRBD1
CDR3 DNA: TGTGCCAGCAGCTGGCAGATTTGGGACAGGGTGAGTGGCGAGCAGTACTTC
CDR3 protein: CASSWQIWDRVSGEQYF

J gene: TRBJ2-1
clone size: NA
V gene: TRBV6-1
D gene: NA
CDR3 DNA: TGTGCCAGCAGTGAGGCCGATGAGCAGTTCTTC
CDR3 protein: CASSEADEQFF

J gene: TRBJ2-7
clone size: NA
V gene: TRBV10-2
D gene: NA
CDR3 DNA: TGCGCCAGCAGTGCGGACACGGGCTCCTACGAGCAGTACTTC
CDR3 protein: CASSADTGSYEQYF

J gene: TRBJ2-7
clone size: NA
V gene: TRBV6-6
D gene: TRBD2
CDR3 DNA: TGTGCCAGCAGTAGCGGGGTAGCCTACGAGCAGTACTTC
CDR3 protein: CASSSGVAYEQYF

J gene: TRBJ1-1
clone size: NA
V gene: TRBV7-8
D gene: NA
CDR3 DNA: TGTGCCAGCAGCTTAGGGGGCAGTACGAACACTGAAGCTTTCTTT
CDR3 protein: CASSLGGSTNTEAFF

J gene: TRBJ2-3
clone size: NA
V gene: TRBV19
D gene: TRBD2
CDR3 DNA: TGTGCCAGTAGTATAGGGAGCGGGATTCCAGATACGCAGTATTTT
CDR3 protein: CASSIGSGIPDTQYF

J gene: TRBJ2-7
clone size: NA
V gene: TRBV5-1
D gene: NA
CDR3 DNA: TGCGCCAGCAGCTTTGACCCGGACGGGATAACCTCCTCCTACGAGCAGTACTTC
CDR3 protein: CASSFDPDGITSSYEQYF

J gene: TRBJ1-6
clone size: few
V gene: TRBV4-3
D gene: TRBD1
CDR3 DNA: TGCGCCAGCAGCCAAGCTCAGGGGGACAATTCACCCCTCCACTTT
CDR3 protein: CASSQAQGDNSPLHF

J gene: TRBJ2-1
clone size: once
V gene: TRBV5-6
D gene: TRBD1
CDR3 DNA: TGTGCCAGCAGCTCACCAGCCGGGGGACAGGGGATCAATGAGCAGTTCTTC
CDR3 protein: CASSSPAGGQGINEQFF

J gene: TRBJ1-5
clone size: NA
V gene: TRBV27
D gene: TRBD1
CDR3 DNA: TGTGCCAGCAGCCCGGGACAGGTGAATCAGCCCCAGCATTTT
CDR3 protein: CASSPGQVNQPQHF

J gene: TRBJ1-3
clone size: NA
V gene: TRBV9
D gene: NA
CDR3 DNA: TGTGCCAGCAGCCATGAGGGGGGCTCTGGAAACACCATATATTTT
CDR3 protein: CASSHEGGSGNTIYF

J gene: TRBJ1-3
clone size: NA
V gene: TRBV18
D gene: NA
CDR3 DNA: TGTGCCAGCTCACCCCGATACACGGTCAGCCGAGGGACCATATATTTT
CDR3 protein: CASSPRYTVSRGTIYF

J gene: TRBJ2-2
clone size: NA
V gene: TRBV7-3
D gene: TRBD1
CDR3 DNA: TGTGCCAGCAGCTTATCGGGACAGATGGGCGGGGAGCTGTTTTTT
CDR3 protein: CASSLSGQMGGELFF

J gene: TRBJ2-7
clone size: once
V gene: TRBV10-3
D gene: TRBD2
CDR3 DNA: TGTGCCATCAGTACCTTTGCCGCAGGGCCCTCGACTAGCGGGAGGGCCGGCGACGAGCAGTACTTC
CDR3 protein: CAISTFAAGPSTSGRAGDEQYF

J gene: TRBJ2-7
clone size: NA
V gene: TRBV4-3
D gene: TRBD2
CDR3 DNA: TGCGCCAGCAGCCAGGCGCACCTAGCGGGATCCTACGAGCAGTACTTC
CDR3 protein: CASSQAHLAGSYEQYF

J gene: TRBJ1-4
clone size: NA
V gene: TRBV4-2
D gene: TRBD1
CDR3 DNA: TGTGCCAGCAGCCAAGATTTGGGACAGGGGGAAAAACTGTTTTTT
CDR3 protein: CASSQDLGQGEKLFF

J gene: TRBJ1-1
clone size: NA
V gene: TRBV7-9
D gene: NA
CDR3 DNA: TGTGCCAGCAGACCCAAAAACGGGAACACTGAAGCTTTCTTT
CDR3 protein: CASRPKNGNTEAFF

J gene: TRBJ2-3
clone size: medium-sized
V gene: TRBV30
D gene: TRBD2
CDR3 DNA: TGTGCCTGGAGGTCCGGGTCTAGCGGGAGGGCCGGGAGTGTCACAGATACGCAGTATTTT
CDR3 protein: CAWRSGSSGRAGSVTDTQYF

J gene: TRBJ1-2
clone size: NA
V gene: TRBV7-9
D gene: TRBD1
CDR3 DNA: TGTGCCAGCTCCACAGGGACAGTCTATGGCTACACCTTC
CDR3 protein: CASSTGTVYGYTF

J gene: TRBJ2-7
clone size: NA
V gene: TRBV28
D gene: NA
CDR3 DNA: TGTGCCAGCAAGTGGGACACGGGATACGAGCAGTACTTC
CDR3 protein: CASKWDTGYEQYF

J gene: TRBJ2-7
clone size: NA
V gene: TRBV5-4
D gene: TRBD1
CDR3 DNA: TGTGCCAGCAGCCCGCCGGGACAGAGCTTAGAGCAGTACTTC
CDR3 protein: CASSPPGQSLEQYF

J gene: TRBJ2-1
clone size: large
V gene: TRBV7-6
D gene: NA
CDR3 DNA: TGTGCCAGCAGTCGGAGCTCCTACAATGAGCAGTTCTTC
CDR3 protein: CASSRSSYNEQFF

J gene: TRBJ2-3
clone size: NA
V gene: TRBV6-5
D gene: TRBD2
CDR3 DNA: TGTGCCAGCAGTTATACGACTAGCGGGGACACAGATACGCAGTATTTT
CDR3 protein: CASSYTTSGDTDTQYF

J gene: TRBJ1-1
clone size: NA
V gene: TRBV6-5
D gene: NA
CDR3 DNA: TGTGCCAGCCACCGGTTGCTGAACACTGAAGCTTTCTTT
CDR3 protein: CASHRLLNTEAFF

J gene: TRBJ2-1
clone size: once
V gene: TRBV5-6
D gene: TRBD1
CDR3 DNA: TGTGCCAGCAGCGGAACAGGGGGCTCCTACAATGAGCAGTTCTTC
CDR3 protein: CASSGTGGSYNEQFF

J gene: TRBJ1-5
clone size: NA
V gene: TRBV19
D gene: NA
CDR3 DNA: TGTGCCAGTACCATAGGCTCAGGGTTCTATAGCAATCAGCCCCAGCATTTT
CDR3 protein: CASTIGSGFYSNQPQHF

J gene: TRBJ2-1
clone size: NA
V gene: TRBV27
D gene: TRBD2
CDR3 DNA: TGTGCCAGCACCCTCAGCGGGAGAGGCTACAATGAGCAGTTCTTC
CDR3 protein: CASTLSGRGYNEQFF

J gene: TRBJ2-7
clone size: NA
V gene: TRBV18
D gene: TRBD1
CDR3 DNA: TGTGCCAGCTCACCGGTGGGACAGGGAGGCAACGAGCAGTACTTC
CDR3 protein: CASSPVGQGGNEQYF

J gene: TRBJ2-2
clone size: NA
V gene: TRBV7-9
D gene: NA
CDR3 DNA: TGTGCCAGCAGCGGCGGGGCGCCTGGGGCCGGGGAGCTGTTTTTT
CDR3 protein: CASSGGAPGAGELFF

J gene: TRBJ2-7
clone size: many
V gene: TRBV29-1
D gene: NA
CDR3 DNA: TGCAGCGCGGTCCGGGGAAACTCCTACGAGCAGTACTTC
CDR3 protein: CSAVRGNSYEQYF

J gene: TRBJ1-6
clone size: NA
V gene: TRBV4-3
D gene: NA
CDR3 DNA: TGCGCCAGCAGCCAAGATTACAGAAACTATTCACCCCTCCACTTT
CDR3 protein: CASSQDYRNYSPLHF

J gene: TRBJ1-1
clone size: NA
V gene: TRBV9
D gene: NA
CDR3 DNA: TGTGCCAGCAGCGTAGGCACAGCCACTGAAGCTTTCTTT
CDR3 protein: CASSVGTATEAFF

J gene: TRBJ1-2
clone size: few
V gene: TRBV6-1
D gene: TRBD1
CDR3 DNA: TGTGCCAGCAGTGTTCGGACAGGCGCTGTGCCTAACTATGGCTACACCTTC
CDR3 protein: CASSVRTGAVPNYGYTF

J gene: TRBJ2-7
clone size: NA
V gene: TRBV29-1
D gene: NA
CDR3 DNA: TGCAGCTCAATCGCCGCGGATACCTACGAGCAGTACTTC
CDR3 protein: CSSIAADTYEQYF

J gene: TRBJ1-5
clone size: NA
V gene: TRBV6-4
D gene: NA
CDR3 DNA: TGTGCCAGCAGTGAAACAGAAAATCAGCCCCAGCATTTT
CDR3 protein: CASSETENQPQHF

J gene: TRBJ1-2
clone size: NA
V gene: TRBV19
D gene: TRBD1
CDR3 DNA: TGTGCCAGTAACATGAGAACCGAAGACAGGGCCTATGGCTACACCTTC
CDR3 protein: CASNMRTEDRAYGYTF

J gene: TRBJ2-1
clone size: NA
V gene: TRBV15
D gene: TRBD2
CDR3 DNA: TGTGCCACCAGCAGATCTGGACTAGCGGACTACAATGAGCAGTTCTTC
CDR3 protein: CATSRSGLADYNEQFF

J gene: TRBJ2-7
clone size: NA
V gene: TRBV21-1
D gene: NA
CDR3 DNA: TGTGCCAGCAGAAGGGTCGGGGGCCACTACGAGCAGTACTTC
CDR3 protein: CASRRVGGHYEQYF